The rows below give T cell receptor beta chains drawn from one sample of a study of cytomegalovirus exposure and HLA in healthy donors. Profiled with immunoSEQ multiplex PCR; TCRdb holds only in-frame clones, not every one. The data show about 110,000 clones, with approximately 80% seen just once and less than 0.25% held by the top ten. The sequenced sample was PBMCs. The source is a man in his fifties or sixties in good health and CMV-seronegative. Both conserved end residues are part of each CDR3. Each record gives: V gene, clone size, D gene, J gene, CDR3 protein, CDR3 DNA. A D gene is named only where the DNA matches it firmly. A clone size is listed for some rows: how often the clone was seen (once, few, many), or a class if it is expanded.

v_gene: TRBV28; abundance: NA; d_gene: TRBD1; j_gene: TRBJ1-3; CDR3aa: CASSRLQGNGNTIYF; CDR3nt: TGTGCCAGCAGTCGGCTACAGGGGAATGGAAACACCATATATTTT
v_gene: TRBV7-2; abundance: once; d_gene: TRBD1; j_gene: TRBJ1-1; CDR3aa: CASSPGAGGYTEAFF; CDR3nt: TGTGCCAGCAGCCCCGGGGCAGGGGGTTACACTGAAGCTTTCTTT
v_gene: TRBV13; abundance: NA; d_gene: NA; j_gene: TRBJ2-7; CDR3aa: CASSPRPGSSYEQYF; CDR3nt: TGTGCCAGCAGCCCGCGACCGGGAAGCTCCTACGAGCAGTACTTC
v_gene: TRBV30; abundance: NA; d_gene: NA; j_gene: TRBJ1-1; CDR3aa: CAWSRSGGHWNTEAFF; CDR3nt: TGTGCCTGGAGTCGATCGGGGGGACACTGGAACACTGAAGCTTTCTTT
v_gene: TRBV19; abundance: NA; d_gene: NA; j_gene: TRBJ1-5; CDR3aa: CASSLQGNQPQHF; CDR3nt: TGTGCCAGTAGTCTGCAGGGTAATCAGCCCCAGCATTTT
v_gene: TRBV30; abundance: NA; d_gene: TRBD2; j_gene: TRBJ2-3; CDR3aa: CAWGVETSVNTDTQYF; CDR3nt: TGTGCCTGGGGCGTCGAGACTAGCGTAAACACAGATACGCAGTATTTT
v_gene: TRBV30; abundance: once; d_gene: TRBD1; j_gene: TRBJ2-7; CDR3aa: CAWETRTGPSYEQYF; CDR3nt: TGTGCCTGGGAGACGAGGACAGGGCCTTCCTACGAGCAGTACTTC
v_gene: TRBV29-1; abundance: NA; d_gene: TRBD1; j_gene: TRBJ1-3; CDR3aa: CSVEDRGGNTIYF; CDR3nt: TGCAGCGTCGAGGACAGGGGTGGAAACACCATATATTTT
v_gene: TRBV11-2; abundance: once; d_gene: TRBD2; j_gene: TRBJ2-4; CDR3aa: CASSLVGGLDIQYF; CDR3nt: TGTGCCAGCAGCTTAGTGGGAGGGTTAGACATTCAGTACTTC
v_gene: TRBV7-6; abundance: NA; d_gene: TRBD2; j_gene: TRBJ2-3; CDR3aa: CASSFIAGDTDTQYF; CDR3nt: TGTGCCAGCAGCTTCATAGCGGGAGACACAGATACGCAGTATTTT
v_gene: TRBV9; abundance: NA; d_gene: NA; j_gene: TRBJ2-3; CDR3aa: CASSAPTDTQYF; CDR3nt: TGTGCCAGCAGCGCCCCTACAGATACGCAGTATTTT
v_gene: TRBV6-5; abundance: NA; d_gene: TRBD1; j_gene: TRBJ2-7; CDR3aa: CASSWGQGRPEQYF; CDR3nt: TGTGCCAGTAGTTGGGGACAGGGGCGACCCGAGCAGTACTTC